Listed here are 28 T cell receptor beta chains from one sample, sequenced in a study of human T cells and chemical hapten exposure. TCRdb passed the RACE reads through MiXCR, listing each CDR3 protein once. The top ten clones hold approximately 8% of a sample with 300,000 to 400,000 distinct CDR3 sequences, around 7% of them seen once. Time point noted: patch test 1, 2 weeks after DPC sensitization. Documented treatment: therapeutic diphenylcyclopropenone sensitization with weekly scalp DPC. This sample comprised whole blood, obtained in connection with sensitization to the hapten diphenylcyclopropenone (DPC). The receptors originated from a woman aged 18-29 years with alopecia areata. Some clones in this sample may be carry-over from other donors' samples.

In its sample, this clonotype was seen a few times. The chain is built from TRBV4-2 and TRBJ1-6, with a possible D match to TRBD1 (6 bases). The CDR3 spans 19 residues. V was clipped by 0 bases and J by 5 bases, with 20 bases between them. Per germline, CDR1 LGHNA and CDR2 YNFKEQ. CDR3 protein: CASSQDRIVRGTDNSPLHF. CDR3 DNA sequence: TGTGCCAGCAGCCAAGATAGAATCGTCAGGGGAACCGATAATTCACCCCTCCACTTT.

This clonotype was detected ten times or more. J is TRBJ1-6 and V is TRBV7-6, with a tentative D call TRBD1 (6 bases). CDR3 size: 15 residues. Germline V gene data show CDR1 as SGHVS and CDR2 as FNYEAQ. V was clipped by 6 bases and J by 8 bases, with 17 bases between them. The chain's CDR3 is CASRQGSGVDSPLHF. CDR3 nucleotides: TGTGCCAGCAGACAGGGATCCGGGGTGGATTCACCCCTCCACTTT.

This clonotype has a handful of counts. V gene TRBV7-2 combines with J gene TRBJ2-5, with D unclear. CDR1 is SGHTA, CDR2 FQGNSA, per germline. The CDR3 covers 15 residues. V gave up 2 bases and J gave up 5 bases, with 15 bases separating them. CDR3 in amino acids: CASSLQVGMVETQYF. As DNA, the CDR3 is TGTGCCAGCAGCTTACAAGTAGGGATGGTGGAGACCCAGTACTTC.

This CDR3 is CASSEPTNYNEQFF. CDR3 nucleotide sequence: TGTGCCAGCAGTGAACCGACAAACTACAATGAGCAGTTCTTC. V usage is TRBV6-6 and J usage is TRBJ2-1, with unresolved D. CDR1 is MNHNY and CDR2 is SVGAGI in the germline V gene (reference sequence). The CDR3 loop spans 14 amino acids. V lost 5 bases to trimming and J lost 3 bases, with 11 bases between them.

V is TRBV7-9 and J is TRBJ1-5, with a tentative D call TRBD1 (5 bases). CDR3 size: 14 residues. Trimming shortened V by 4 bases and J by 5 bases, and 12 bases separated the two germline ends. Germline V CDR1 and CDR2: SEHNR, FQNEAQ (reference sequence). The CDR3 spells CASSSNQGDQPQHF. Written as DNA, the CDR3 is TGTGCCAGCAGCTCAAATCAGGGTGATCAGCCCCAGCATTTT.

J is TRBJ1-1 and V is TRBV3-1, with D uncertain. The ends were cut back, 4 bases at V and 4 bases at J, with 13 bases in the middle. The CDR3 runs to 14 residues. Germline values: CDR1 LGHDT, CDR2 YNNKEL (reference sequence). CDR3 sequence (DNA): TGTGCCAGCAGCCGGGCCGAGGGAGCCACTGAAGCTTTCTTT. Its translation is CASSRAEGATEAFF. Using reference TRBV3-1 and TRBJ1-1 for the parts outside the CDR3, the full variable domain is DTAVSQTPKYLVTQMGNDKSIKCEQNLGHDTMYWYKQDSKKFLKIMFSYNNKELIINETVPNRFSPKSPDKAHLNLHINSLELGDSAVYFCASSRAEGATEAFFGQGTRLTVV.

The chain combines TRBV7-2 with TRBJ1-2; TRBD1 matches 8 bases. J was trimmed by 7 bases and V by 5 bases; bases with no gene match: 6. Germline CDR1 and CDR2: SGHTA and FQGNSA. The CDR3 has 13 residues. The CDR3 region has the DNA TGTGCCAGCAGCACTGGACAGGGAGGTGGCTACACCTTC. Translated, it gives CASSTGQGGGYTF.

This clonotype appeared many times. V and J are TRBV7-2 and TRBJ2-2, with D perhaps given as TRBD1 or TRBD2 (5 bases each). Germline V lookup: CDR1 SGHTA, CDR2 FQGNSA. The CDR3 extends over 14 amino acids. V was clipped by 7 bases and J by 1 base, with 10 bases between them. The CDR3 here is CASNTGGNTGELFF. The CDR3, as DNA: TGTGCCAGCAACACTGGGGGGAACACCGGGGAGCTGTTTTTT.

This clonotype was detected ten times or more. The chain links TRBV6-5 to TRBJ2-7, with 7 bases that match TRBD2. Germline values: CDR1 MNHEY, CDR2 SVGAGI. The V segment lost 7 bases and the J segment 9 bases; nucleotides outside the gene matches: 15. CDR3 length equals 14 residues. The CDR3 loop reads CASTPIAGGAAQYF. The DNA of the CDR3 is TGTGCCAGCACCCCTATAGCGGGCGGAGCTGCGCAGTACTTC.

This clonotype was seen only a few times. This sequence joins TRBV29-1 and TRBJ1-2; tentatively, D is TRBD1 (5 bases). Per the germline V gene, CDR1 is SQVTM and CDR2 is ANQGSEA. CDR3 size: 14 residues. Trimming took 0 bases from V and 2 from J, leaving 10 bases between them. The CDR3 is CSVEDAGRNYGYTF. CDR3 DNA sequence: TGCAGCGTTGAAGATGCAGGGCGGAACTATGGCTACACCTTC.

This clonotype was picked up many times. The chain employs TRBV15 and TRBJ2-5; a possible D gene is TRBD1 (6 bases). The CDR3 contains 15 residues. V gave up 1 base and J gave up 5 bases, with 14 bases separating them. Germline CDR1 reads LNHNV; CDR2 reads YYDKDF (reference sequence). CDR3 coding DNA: TGTGCCACCAGCAGAGGATCAACAGGGTTCGAGACCCAGTACTTC. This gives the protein CATSRGSTGFETQYF.

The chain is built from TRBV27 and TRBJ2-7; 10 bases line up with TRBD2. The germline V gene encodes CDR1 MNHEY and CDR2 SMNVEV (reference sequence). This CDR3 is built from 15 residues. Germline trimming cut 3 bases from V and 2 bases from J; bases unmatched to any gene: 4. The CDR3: CASSFASGGTYEQYF. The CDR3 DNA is TGTGCCAGCAGTTTCGCTAGCGGGGGTACCTACGAGCAGTACTTC.

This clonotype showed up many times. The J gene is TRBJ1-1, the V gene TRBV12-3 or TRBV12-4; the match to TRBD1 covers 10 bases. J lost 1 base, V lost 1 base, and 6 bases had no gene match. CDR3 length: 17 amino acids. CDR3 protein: CASSLVGQGVGNTEAFF. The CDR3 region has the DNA TGTGCCAGCAGTTTAGTCGGACAGGGGGTAGGGAACACTGAAGCTTTCTTT.

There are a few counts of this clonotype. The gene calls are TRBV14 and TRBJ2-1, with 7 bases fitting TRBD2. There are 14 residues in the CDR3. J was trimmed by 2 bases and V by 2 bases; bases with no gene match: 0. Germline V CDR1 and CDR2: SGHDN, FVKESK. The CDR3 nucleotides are TGTGCCAGCAGCCAACTAGCGGCCTACAATGAGCAGTTCTTC. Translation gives CASSQLAAYNEQFF.

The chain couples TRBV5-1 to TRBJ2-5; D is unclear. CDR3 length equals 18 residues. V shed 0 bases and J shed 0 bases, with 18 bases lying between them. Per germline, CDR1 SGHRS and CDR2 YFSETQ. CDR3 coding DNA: TGCGCCAGCAGCTTGGCTAAATCCGGAGCGACCCACCAAGAGACCCAGTACTTC. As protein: CASSLAKSGATHQETQYF. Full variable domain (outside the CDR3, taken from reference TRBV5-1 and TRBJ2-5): KAGVTQTPRYLIKTRGQQVTLSCSPISGHRSVSWYQQTPGQGLQFLFEYFSETQRNKGNFPGRFSGRQFSNSRSEMNVSTLELGDSALYLCASSLAKSGATHQETQYFGPGTRLLVL.

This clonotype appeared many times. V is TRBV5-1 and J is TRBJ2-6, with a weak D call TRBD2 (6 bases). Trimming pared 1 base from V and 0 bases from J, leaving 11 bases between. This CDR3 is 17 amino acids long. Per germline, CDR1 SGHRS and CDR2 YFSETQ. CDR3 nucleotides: TGCGCCAGCAGCTTGACTAGCCAGAGCTCTGGGGCCAACGTCCTGACTTTC. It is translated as CASSLTSQSSGANVLTF. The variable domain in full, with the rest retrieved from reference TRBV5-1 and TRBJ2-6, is KAGVTQTPRYLIKTRGQQVTLSCSPISGHRSVSWYQQTPGQGLQFLFEYFSETQRNKGNFPGRFSGRQFSNSRSEMNVSTLELGDSALYLCASSLTSQSSGANVLTFGAGSRLTVL.

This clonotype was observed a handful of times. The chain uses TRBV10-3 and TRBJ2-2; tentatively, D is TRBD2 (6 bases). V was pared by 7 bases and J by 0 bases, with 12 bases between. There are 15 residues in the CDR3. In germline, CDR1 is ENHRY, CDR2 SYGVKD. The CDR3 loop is CAITRDLSNTGELFF. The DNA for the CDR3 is TGTGCCATCACCAGGGACTTATCGAACACCGGGGAGCTGTTTTTT.

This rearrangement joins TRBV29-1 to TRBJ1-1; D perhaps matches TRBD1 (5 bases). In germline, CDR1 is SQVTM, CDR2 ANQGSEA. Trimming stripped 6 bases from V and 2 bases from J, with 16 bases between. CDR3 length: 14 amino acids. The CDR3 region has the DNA TGCAGCGTCGCCCCCGGGACCCTAAACACTGAAGCTTTCTTT. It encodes CSVAPGTLNTEAFF.

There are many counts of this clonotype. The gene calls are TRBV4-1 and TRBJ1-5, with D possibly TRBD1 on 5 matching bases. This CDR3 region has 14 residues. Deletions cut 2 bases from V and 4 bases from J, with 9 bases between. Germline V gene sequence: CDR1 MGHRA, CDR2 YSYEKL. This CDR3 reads CASSQRGSNQPQHF. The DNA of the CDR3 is TGCGCCAGCAGCCAACGGGGCTCTAATCAGCCCCAGCATTTT.

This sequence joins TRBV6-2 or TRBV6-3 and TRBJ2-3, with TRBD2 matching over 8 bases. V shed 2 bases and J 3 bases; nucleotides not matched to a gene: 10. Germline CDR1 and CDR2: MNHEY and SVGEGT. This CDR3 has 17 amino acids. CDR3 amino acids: CASSYTLLAEPTDTQYF. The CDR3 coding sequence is TGTGCCAGCAGTTACACCCTACTAGCGGAACCTACAGATACGCAGTATTTT.

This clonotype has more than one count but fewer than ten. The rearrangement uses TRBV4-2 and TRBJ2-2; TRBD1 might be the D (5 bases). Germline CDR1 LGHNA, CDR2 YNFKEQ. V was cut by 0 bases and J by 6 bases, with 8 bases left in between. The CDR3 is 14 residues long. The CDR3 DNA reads TGTGCCAGCAGCCAAGATAAAGGGGCCGGGGAGCTGTTTTTT. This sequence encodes CASSQDKGAGELFF.

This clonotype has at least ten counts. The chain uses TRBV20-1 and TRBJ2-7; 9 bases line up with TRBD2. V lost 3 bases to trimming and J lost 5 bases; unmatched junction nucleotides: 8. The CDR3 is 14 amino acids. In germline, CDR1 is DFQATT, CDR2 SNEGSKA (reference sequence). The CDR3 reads CSASGGGAYNEQYF. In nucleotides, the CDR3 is TGCAGTGCTAGCGGCGGGGGGGCCTATAACGAGCAGTACTTC.

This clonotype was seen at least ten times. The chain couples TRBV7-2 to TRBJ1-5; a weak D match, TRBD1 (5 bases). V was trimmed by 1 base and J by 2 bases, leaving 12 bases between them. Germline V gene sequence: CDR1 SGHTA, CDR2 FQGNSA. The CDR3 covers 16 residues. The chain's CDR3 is CASSLGGARGNQPQHF. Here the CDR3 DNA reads TGTGCCAGCAGCTTAGGAGGGGCCAGGGGCAATCAGCCCCAGCATTTT.

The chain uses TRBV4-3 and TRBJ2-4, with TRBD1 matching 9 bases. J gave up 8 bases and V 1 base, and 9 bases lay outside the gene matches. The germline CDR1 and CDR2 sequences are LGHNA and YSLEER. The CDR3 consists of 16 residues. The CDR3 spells CASSQGRDRERYIQYF. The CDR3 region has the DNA TGCGCCAGCAGCCAAGGCCGGGACAGGGAGAGGTACATTCAGTACTTC.

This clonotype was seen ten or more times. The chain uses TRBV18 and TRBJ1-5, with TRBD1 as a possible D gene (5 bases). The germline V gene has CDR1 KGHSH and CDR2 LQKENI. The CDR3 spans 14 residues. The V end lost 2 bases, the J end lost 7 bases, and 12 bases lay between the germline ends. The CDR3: CASSPTGEVQPQHF. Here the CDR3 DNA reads TGTGCCAGCTCACCAACGGGGGAAGTCCAGCCCCAGCATTTT.

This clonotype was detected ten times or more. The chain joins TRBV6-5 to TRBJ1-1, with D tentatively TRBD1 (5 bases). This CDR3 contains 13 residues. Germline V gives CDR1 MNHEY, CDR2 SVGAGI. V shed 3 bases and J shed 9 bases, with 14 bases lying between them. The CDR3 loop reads CASSYYSGAQAFF. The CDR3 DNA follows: TGTGCCAGCAGTTATTATAGTGGGGCTCAAGCTTTCTTT.

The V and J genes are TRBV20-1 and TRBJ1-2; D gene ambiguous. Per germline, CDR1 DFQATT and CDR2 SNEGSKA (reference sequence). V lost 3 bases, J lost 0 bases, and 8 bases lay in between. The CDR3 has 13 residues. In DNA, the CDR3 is TGCAGTGCTAGTGACCCAGCTAACTATGGCTACACCTTC. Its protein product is CSASDPANYGYTF.

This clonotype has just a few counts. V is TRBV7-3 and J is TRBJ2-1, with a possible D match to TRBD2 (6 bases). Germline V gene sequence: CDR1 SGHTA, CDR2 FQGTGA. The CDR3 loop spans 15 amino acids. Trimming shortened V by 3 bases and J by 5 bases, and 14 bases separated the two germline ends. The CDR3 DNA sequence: TGTGCCAGCAGCTTGGGGACCGGGGGAGACAATGAGCAGTTCTTC. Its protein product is CASSLGTGGDNEQFF.